Listed here are 30 T cell receptor beta chains from one sample, sequenced in a study of vaccination and CD4 T cells after COVID-19. For these receptors, no antigen is known. The time point: late sampling 161 to 241 days after vaccination in a few convalescent patients. Treatment specified: approximately 11-day PBMC culture with coronavirus spike peptide pools or control peptides (ViraFEST assay). Sequenced with the Oncomine TCR Beta short-read assay was DNA taken from cultured CD4+ T cells. TCRdb analysed the PCR reads with MiXCR anew, one entry per CDR3 protein. The sample has fewer than 25,000 distinct CDR3 sequences, 30% to 45% seen once; the top ten hold 2.5% to 3%. This sample comprised CD4+ T cells from blood, cultured in vitro, obtained about 7 months after SARS-CoV-2 vaccination. These receptors were collected from a human donor who had recovered from COVID-19.

This chain links TRBV29-1 with TRBJ2-7; 12 bases map to TRBD2. The CDR3 spans 13 residues. Trimming took 6 bases from V and 9 from J; bases not matched to a gene: 9. CDR1 is SQVTM and CDR2 is ANQGSEA in the germline V gene. The CDR3 DNA sequence: TGCAGCGTCCAACTAGCGGGAGGAACGTTGCAGTACTTC. Amino acid sequence: CSVQLAGGTLQYF.

The chain has TRBV6-1 and TRBJ2-1, with 11 nucleotides matching TRBD2. The length of the CDR3 is 16 residues. CDR1 and CDR2 (germline): MNHNS, SASEGT. Germline trimming cut 4 bases from V and 4 bases from J; bases unmatched to any gene: 6. The DNA of the CDR3 is TGTGCCAGCAGTGGACTTCTAGCGGGAGGTTACAATGAGCAGTTCTTC. It encodes CASSGLLAGGYNEQFF.

This clonotype appeared a few times. The V and J genes are TRBV5-4 and TRBJ2-5, with TRBD1 identical over 7 bases. Germline CDR1 and CDR2: SGHNT and YYREEE (reference sequence). V lost 1 base and J lost 5; bases outside the gene matches: 5. The CDR3 is 14 residues long. The CDR3 loop is CASSLKQGDETQYF. Here the CDR3 DNA reads TGTGCCAGCAGCTTGAAGCAGGGGGATGAGACCCAGTACTTC. Using reference TRBV5-4 and TRBJ2-5 for the parts outside the CDR3, the full variable domain is ETGVTQSPTHLIKTRGQQVTLRCSSQSGHNTVSWYQQALGQGPQFIFQYYREEENGRGNFPPRFSGLQFPNYSSELNVNALELDDSALYLCASSLKQGDETQYFGPGTRLLVL.

There are a few counts of this clonotype. This chain uses TRBV7-2 with TRBJ1-5; D ambiguous. The germline V gene encodes CDR1 SGHTA and CDR2 FQGNSA. This CDR3 spans 15 amino acids. V lost 0 bases and J 3 bases, leaving 9 bases between the germline ends. For the CDR3, the DNA is TGTGCCAGCAGCTTAGCGTGGGGTCTCAATCAGCCCCAGCATTTT. The encoded protein is CASSLAWGLNQPQHF.

This clonotype showed up just a few times. The chain joins TRBV19 to TRBJ2-3, with 13 bases that match TRBD2. V gave up 6 bases and J gave up 3 bases; unmatched junction bases: 6. CDR3 length: 16 residues. The germline V gene has CDR1 LNHDA and CDR2 SQIVND (reference sequence). The CDR3 region has the DNA TGTGCCAGTAGGGCGACTAGCGGGAGGCAAACAGATACGCAGTATTTT. It translates to CASRATSGRQTDTQYF.

There are a few counts of this clonotype. The chain is built from TRBV28 and TRBJ2-7; 9 bases agree with TRBD1. With 6 bases clipped from V and 4 bases from J, the junction kept 7 bases outside the gene matches. From germline, CDR1 is MDHEN and CDR2 SYDVKM. The CDR3 runs to 14 residues. The CDR3 is CASRTGTGIYEQYF. CDR3 sequence (DNA): TGTGCCAGCAGGACCGGGACAGGGATTTACGAGCAGTACTTC.

The sample holds a few counts of this clonotype. The gene calls are TRBV7-2 and TRBJ1-5; 8 bases are shared with TRBD1. The CDR3 is made up of 14 amino acids. The trim removed 1 base at V and 6 bases at J, leaving 2 bases unmatched. Per germline, CDR1 SGHTA and CDR2 FQGNSA. The CDR3 DNA is TGTGCCAGCAGCTTAGTAACAGGGGGTCAGCCCCAGCATTTT. Translated, it gives CASSLVTGGQPQHF.

The chain carries TRBV10-2 and TRBJ2-3; D gene unclear. Germline lookup yields CDR1 WSHSY and CDR2 SAAADI. This CDR3 is 11 amino acids long. V was clipped by 6 bases and J by 2 bases, with 3 bases between them. CDR3 residues: CASRHTDTQYF. CDR3 nucleotide sequence: TGCGCCAGCAGACACACAGATACGCAGTATTTT.

V is TRBV28 and J is TRBJ1-6; a weak D match, TRBD1 (6 bases). CDR1 MDHEN and CDR2 SYDVKM come from the germline V gene. This CDR3 comprises 20 residues. V shed 1 base and J shed 8 bases, with 27 bases lying between them. In nucleotides, the CDR3 is TGTGCCAGCAGTTTATTGCCTTGGGGTGGGGATTCAGGGGTCGATTCACCCCTCCACTTT. Protein sequence: CASSLLPWGGDSGVDSPLHF.

The V call is TRBV2, the J call TRBJ1-2, with D perhaps matching TRBD1 (5 bases). This CDR3 spans 11 amino acids. Germline loops: CDR1 SNHLY, CDR2 FYNNEI. Trimming took 8 bases from V and 4 from J, leaving 8 bases between them. The CDR3 DNA reads TGTGCCAGCGGGGGGTCCTATGGCTACACCTTC. This translates into CASGGSYGYTF.

V and J are TRBV12-3 or TRBV12-4 and TRBJ2-3; 10 bases agree with TRBD2. After removal of 6 bases from V and 6 bases from J, the junction contained 6 bases not matched to a gene. The CDR3 runs to 14 residues. The CDR3 protein is CASSPTSGTDTQYF. The CDR3 coding sequence is TGTGCCAGCAGCCCCACTAGCGGGACGGATACGCAGTATTTT.

There are a few counts of this clonotype. V and J are TRBV20-1 and TRBJ2-3; unclear D gene. Trimming took off 3 bases at V and 4 bases at J, with 11 bases between the two ends. This CDR3 spans 13 amino acids. CDR1 and CDR2 (germline): DFQATT, SNEGSKA (reference sequence). Here the CDR3 DNA reads TGCAGTGCTAGTCAGGTGATTGCAGATACGCAGTATTTT. This gives the protein CSASQVIADTQYF.

Only a few counts were recorded for this clonotype. In nucleotides, the CDR3 is TGTGCCATCAGCGCACATACTAGCGGGGCAACTTCTAGCACAGATACGCAGTATTTT. Translation gives CAISAHTSGATSSTDTQYF. This chain connects TRBV10-3 to TRBJ2-3, with 10 bases that match TRBD2. The length of the CDR3 is 19 residues. Germline trimming cut 6 bases from V and 0 bases from J; bases unmatched to any gene: 15. Germline V gives CDR1 ENHRY, CDR2 SYGVKD.

CDR3 coding DNA: TGTGCCAGCAGATACCGACTAGCGGGAGGGACGGTAGGCGAGCAGTACTTC. It yields the protein CASRYRLAGGTVGEQYF. This sequence joins TRBV7-2 and TRBJ2-7; 14 nucleotides match TRBD2. V shed 6 bases and J 6 bases; nucleotides not matched to a gene: 13. CDR1 and CDR2 from the germline V gene are SGHTA and FQGNSA. The CDR3 contains 17 residues. Based on the CDR3 plus reference TRBV7-2 and TRBJ2-7, the full variable domain is GAGVSQSPSNKVTEKGKDVELRCDPISGHTALYWYRQSLGQGLEFLIYFQGNSAPDKSGLPSDRFSAERTGGSVSTLTIQRTQQEDSAVYLCASRYRLAGGTVGEQYFGPGTRLTVT.

This clonotype was recorded a few times. This chain connects TRBV7-9 to TRBJ1-2; D is uncertain. CDR3 size: 12 residues. V was clipped by 8 bases and J by 3 bases, with 10 bases between them. Germline V gene data show CDR1 as SEHNR and CDR2 as FQNEAQ (reference sequence). The CDR3 here is CASGEQYYGYTF. The CDR3 DNA sequence: TGTGCCAGCGGCGAGCAGTACTATGGCTACACCTTC.

V is TRBV6-5 and J is TRBJ1-6, with D possibly matching TRBD1 (5 bases). The CDR3 has 16 residues. CDR1 is MNHEY and CDR2 is SVGAGI in the germline V gene. V was trimmed by 4 bases and J by 7 bases, leaving 17 bases between them. The CDR3 nucleotides are TGTGCCAGCAGTTTGGGCGGGGGTTCAGCAAATTCACCCCTCCACTTT. This sequence encodes CASSLGGGSANSPLHF.

The V gene is TRBV29-1, the J gene TRBJ2-1; the match to TRBD2 covers 9 bases. V was pared by 4 bases and J by 3 bases, with 10 bases of the junction left unmatched. Germline CDR1 reads SQVTM; CDR2 reads ANQGSEA. This CDR3 spans 16 amino acids. The CDR3 bases are TGCAGCGTTGTACCCAATAGCGGGAGTCGCTACAATGAGCAGTTCTTC. This gives the protein CSVVPNSGSRYNEQFF.

The chain joins TRBV2 to TRBJ2-2; D uncertain. The CDR3 runs to 13 residues. Germline V CDR1 and CDR2: SNHLY, FYNNEI. Trimming left V 4 bases short and J 6 bases short, with 9 bases between. CDR3 sequence (DNA): TGTGCCAGCAGTGTAGAGTCGTCCGGGGAGCTGTTTTTT. Its protein is CASSVESSGELFF.

This rearrangement joins TRBV5-1 to TRBJ2-2; maybe TRBD1 (6 bases). V lost 4 bases, J lost 7 bases, and 20 bases lay in between. Germline V CDR1 and CDR2: SGHRS, YFSETQ. The CDR3 has 16 residues. The CDR3 region is CASSLTTGPGSGELFF. The CDR3 bases are TGCGCCAGCAGCCTTACGACAGGCCCTGGTAGCGGGGAGCTGTTTTTT.

This clonotype has more than one count but fewer than ten. The chain links TRBV7-3 to TRBJ2-7, with D maybe TRBD2 (6 bases). The germline gives CDR1 SGHTA, CDR2 FQGTGA. The germline V and J ends were trimmed by 5 bases and 3 bases, with 17 bases remaining between them. The CDR3 sequence is 15 residues long. CDR3 in DNA: TGTGCCAGCAGCAAGGGAGGTCCAGAGAGCTACGAGCAGTACTTC. It codes for CASSKGGPESYEQYF.

The CDR3 coding sequence is TGTGCCAGCAGCCCCCGCACAGATACGCAGTATTTT. Translating gives CASSPRTDTQYF. The V call is TRBV7-2, the J call TRBJ2-3; D remains ambiguous. The CDR3 consists of 12 residues. CDR1 and CDR2 from the germline V gene are SGHTA and FQGNSA. The V and J ends lost 5 bases and 1 base respectively, with 4 bases between them.

This chain connects TRBV12-3 or TRBV12-4 to TRBJ2-1; D unclear. V was pared by 5 bases and J by 4 bases, with 12 bases between. The CDR3 sequence is 14 residues long. The chain's CDR3 is CASSPGGQYNEQFF. DNA for the CDR3: TGTGCCAGCAGTCCCGGTGGCCAATACAATGAGCAGTTCTTC.

The chain has TRBV7-8 and TRBJ2-2; 10 bases agree with TRBD2. CDR3 length equals 14 residues. Germline CDR1 reads SGHVS; CDR2 reads FQNEAQ. The ends lost 8 bases at V and 6 bases at J; junction bases unmatched: 6. The CDR3 region is CASGKREGSGELFF. DNA for the CDR3: TGTGCCAGCGGGAAGCGGGAGGGCTCCGGGGAGCTGTTTTTT. The full variable domain, its missing parts supplied by reference TRBV7-8 and TRBJ2-2, is GAGVSQSPRYKVAKRGQDVALRCDPISGHVSLFWYQQALGQGPEFLTYFQNEAQLDKSGLPSDRFFAERPEGSVSTLKIQRTQQEDSAVYLCASGKREGSGELFFGEGSRLTVL.

The chain is built from TRBV7-2 and TRBJ2-3; D is possibly TRBD1 (6 bases). V dropped 5 bases and J dropped 4 bases, with 13 bases sitting between them. Germline CDR1 reads SGHTA; CDR2 reads FQGNSA. CDR3 length: 14 residues. The CDR3 loop is CASSLGQFADTQYF. The CDR3 coding sequence is TGTGCCAGCAGCCTCGGACAGTTCGCAGATACGCAGTATTTT.

This clonotype was seen a few times. The J gene is TRBJ2-5, the V gene TRBV20-1; the D gene is possibly TRBD1 (5 bases). The length of the CDR3 is 13 residues. With 1 base removed from V and 5 bases from J, the gap between germline ends came to 11 bases. CDR1 DFQATT and CDR2 SNEGSKA come from the germline V gene (reference sequence). The CDR3 sequence: CSARVGQGETQYF. In DNA, the CDR3 is TGCAGTGCTAGAGTGGGGCAGGGCGAGACCCAGTACTTC.

This chain uses TRBV5-1 with TRBJ2-1, with unresolved D. V gave up 0 bases and J gave up 0 bases, with 10 bases separating them. The CDR3 runs 16 residues. Germline V gives CDR1 SGHRS, CDR2 YFSETQ. The CDR3 sequence is CASSLVVVDSYNEQFF. The CDR3 nucleotides are TGCGCCAGCAGCTTGGTGGTAGTCGACTCCTACAATGAGCAGTTCTTC. The variable domain in full, completed from reference TRBV5-1 and TRBJ2-1, reads KAGVTQTPRYLIKTRGQQVTLSCSPISGHRSVSWYQQTPGQGLQFLFEYFSETQRNKGNFPGRFSGRQFSNSRSEMNVSTLELGDSALYLCASSLVVVDSYNEQFFGPGTRLTVL.

This clonotype occurred a few times. The rearrangement joins TRBV2 to TRBJ2-5; D is undetermined. Germline CDR1 and CDR2: SNHLY and FYNNEI. The CDR3 spans 14 residues. The V gene lost 5 bases and the J gene lost 4 bases, with 14 bases spanning the gap. This chain's CDR3 is CASSPTAPPETQYF. The CDR3 nucleotides read TGTGCCAGCAGTCCCACGGCCCCGCCAGAGACCCAGTACTTC.

The rearrangement joins TRBV15 to TRBJ2-7, with TRBD1 identical over 7 bases. The CDR3 loop spans 14 amino acids. The J segment lost 5 bases and the V segment lost 5 bases, leaving 9 bases of the junction unmatched. The germline V gene has CDR1 LNHNV and CDR2 YYDKDF (reference sequence). The CDR3, as DNA: TGTGCCACCAGCCTAGGGGGCGCGACCGACGAGCAGTACTTC. As protein: CATSLGGATDEQYF.

The chain links TRBV20-1 to TRBJ2-7; D is possibly TRBD2 (5 bases). The CDR3 extends over 13 amino acids. Trimming pared 0 bases from V and 5 bases from J, leaving 11 bases between. The V gene's germline CDR1 is DFQATT and CDR2 SNEGSKA (reference sequence). In DNA form, the CDR3 reads TGCAGTGCTAGAGAGGGGAGTACCGACGAGCAGTACTTC. This encodes CSAREGSTDEQYF.

The gene calls are TRBV20-1 and TRBJ2-3; D perhaps matches TRBD2 (6 bases). V was trimmed by 5 bases and J by 0 bases, leaving 12 bases between them. The V gene's germline CDR1 is DFQATT and CDR2 SNEGSKA (reference sequence). This CDR3 spans 14 amino acids. DNA of the CDR3: TGCAGTGCTCTAGCGTCAGCTAGCACAGATACGCAGTATTTT. It translates to CSALASASTDTQYF.